The sequence of this T cell receptor (beta chain) was determined in a study of beta chain features in type 1 diabetes. This clone was picked up a small number of times. Reverse transcribing all isolated RNA meant expressed TCRB transcripts were sequenced. The repertoire was sequenced with immunoSEQ multiplex PCR; TCRdb's copy has only in-frame clones and lacks some. The profile covers approximately 300,000 clones, with approximately 9.9% appearing a single time and 0.015% taken by the ten largest. J lost 4 bases, V lost 6 bases, and 2 bases had no gene match. This CDR3 is built from 14 residues. Germline V CDR1 and CDR2: KGHSH, LQKENI.

The specimen was naive CD4+ T cells from blood. The V gene is TRBV18, the J gene TRBJ2-1; 11 bases match TRBD2. This TCR was recovered from a woman aged 25 to 45 in good health. The CDR3 loop is CASSGTSGYNEQFF. Written as DNA, the CDR3 is TGTGCCAGCTCCGGGACTAGCGGTTACAATGAGCAGTTCTTC.